This note documents a single T cell receptor beta chain sequence. Its antigen remains unknown. Stable Graves' hyperthyroidism denoted no ophthalmopathy progression over 18 months. Those patients with uncontrolled infection, other autoimmune disease, pregnancy or lactation were excluded. These data originate in a study of T cells in Graves' hyperthyroidism and ophthalmopathy. General study results and limits: A model using 13 V-J features told ophthalmopathy apart from stable hyperthyroidism.

RNA transcripts gave rise to amplified TCR beta CDR3 regions. First-round RT-PCR targeting the TCR CDR3 was performed with the HTBI primer set. Using its own MiXCR run on the multiplex PCR reads, TCRdb lists one record per CDR3 protein. The sample shows 200,000 to 250,000 distinct CDR3 sequences, approximately 17% of them seen only once. CDR1 is LNHDA and CDR2 is SQIVND in the germline V gene (reference sequence). With V trimmed by 6 bases and J by 0 bases, 11 bases remained unmatched. The CDR3 extends over 17 amino acids. The sample was blood. The receptor's source is a man in his forties or fifties with Graves' hyperthyroidism. The rearrangement links TRBV19 to TRBJ2-1; 7 bases are a match to TRBD2. CDR3 nucleotide sequence: TGTGCCAGTAGCCTTTCCCCGCCTAGCGGCTCCTACAATGAGCAGTTCTTC. It encodes CASSLSPPSGSYNEQFF.